Below, one TCR beta chain is given with its context. Germline trimming cut 1 base from V and 9 bases from J; bases unmatched to any gene: 12. This CDR3 is 17 amino acids long. Germline-derived CDR1 and CDR2 are LGHNA and YSLEER. RNA, at about 0.45 to 1 ug, was reverse transcribed with random hexamers. It was immunoSEQ multiplex PCR that amplified TCR beta CDR3 across 54 Vbeta and 13 Jbeta. One entry per CDR3 protein results from TCRdb running MiXCR on the immunoSEQ multiplex PCR reads. The sample holds about 180,000 distinct CDR3 sequences, 90% to 97% seen once. This sample was included in a study of CD8 T cells in Susac syndrome.

The source material was CD4+ T cells from PBMCs. This clonotype was sampled from a human donor with multiple sclerosis. The chain employs TRBV4-3 and TRBJ2-4, with 10 nucleotides matching TRBD1. The CDR3 DNA reads as TGCGCCAGCAGCCAAGGGGTCCCCGGGACAGGGGATAGCATTCAGTACTTC. Protein product: CASSQGVPGTGDSIQYF.